Sequencing of this TCR beta chain was carried out in a study of vaccination and CD4 T cells after COVID-19. Study-wide context: In the control cultures, a CEFX pool, an HIV-1 Nef pool, or no peptide was supplied. Study-level findings and limits: It was observed that, in convalescent patients, a median about 90% of reactive clones arose only post-vaccination.

Cultured CD4+ T cells had their DNA profiled by the Oncomine TCR Beta short-read assay. Cultured CD4+ T cells yielded the extracted genomic DNA. TCRdb reprocessed the PCR reads via MiXCR and lists one record per CDR3 protein. The repertoire holds some 10,000 distinct CDR3 sequences, approximately 64% seen once, with 26% in the top ten. On this clonotype: Its antigen is as yet unknown.

Germline V gene sequence: CDR1 SGHVS, CDR2 FQNEAQ. Deletions cut 0 bases from V and 5 bases from J, with 8 bases between. The CDR3 is made up of 14 amino acids. Treatment reported: approximately 10-day PBMC culture with coronavirus spike peptide pools or control peptides (ViraFEST assay). Fewer than 2.5 million PBMCs per well were cultured with 9 to 10 IU/ml IL-2 and approximately 10 ug/ml peptide pools. This sequence joins TRBV7-8 and TRBJ2-1; D is uncertain. The sequence was obtained from a human donor who had recovered from COVID-19. The source material was CD4+ T cells from blood, cultured in vitro, sampled before SARS-CoV-2 vaccination. CDR3 DNA sequence: TGTGCCAGCAGCTTAGCGGTCAGCCACAATGAGCAGTTCTTC. Its translation: CASSLAVSHNEQFF. The full variable domain, with the rest looked up from reference TRBV7-8 and TRBJ2-1, is GAGVSQSPRYKVAKRGQDVALRCDPISGHVSLFWYQQALGQGPEFLTYFQNEAQLDKSGLPSDRFFAERPEGSVSTLKIQRTQQEDSAVYLCASSLAVSHNEQFFGPGTRLTVL.